The present TCR beta chain was sequenced within a study of cytomegalovirus exposure and HLA in healthy donors. General study results and limits: Earlier findings revealed that most TCR beta V segments proved productive either about 87% or about 30% of the time. In a later analysis, CMV-associated beta chains were mostly HLA-associated, it appeared. Some V segments (TRBV6-2 and TRBV6-3 among them) were excluded as indistinguishable.

V was cut by 1 base and J by 6 bases, with 15 bases left in between. The germline V gene encodes CDR1 SGHVS and CDR2 FNYEAQ. There are 16 residues in the CDR3. This clone was recorded only once. Its antigen remains unknown. PCR involved 60 Vbeta and 13 Jbeta primers. Clones were sequenced by immunoSEQ multiplex PCR, and TCRdb holds only the in-frame ones, with some missing. In the table there are fewer than 200,000 clones, 80% of which are singletons. The chain joins TRBV7-6 to TRBJ2-2; D remains unclear. The sequencing input was PBMCs. The receptor was derived from a man aged 25-40 years in good health and CMV-seronegative. The CDR3 sequence is CASSLVADSNAGELFF. The CDR3 DNA reads as TGTGCCAGCAGCTTAGTAGCAGACTCTAATGCCGGGGAGCTGTTTTTT.